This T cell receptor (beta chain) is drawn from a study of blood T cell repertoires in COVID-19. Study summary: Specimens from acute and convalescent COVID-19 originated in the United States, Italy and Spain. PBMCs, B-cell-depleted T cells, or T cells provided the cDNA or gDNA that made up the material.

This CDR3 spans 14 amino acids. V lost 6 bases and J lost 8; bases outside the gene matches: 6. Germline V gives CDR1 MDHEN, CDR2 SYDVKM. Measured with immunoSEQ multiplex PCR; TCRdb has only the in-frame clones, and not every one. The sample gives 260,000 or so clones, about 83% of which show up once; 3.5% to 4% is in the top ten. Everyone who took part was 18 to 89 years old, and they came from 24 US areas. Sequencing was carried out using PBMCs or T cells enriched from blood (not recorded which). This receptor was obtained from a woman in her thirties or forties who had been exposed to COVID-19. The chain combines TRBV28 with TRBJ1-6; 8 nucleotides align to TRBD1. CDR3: CASSPGQGHSPLHF. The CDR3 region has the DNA TGTGCCAGCAGCCCCGGACAGGGACATTCACCCCTCCACTTT.